This entry lists 9 T cell receptor beta chains sequenced from one sample in a study of post-analysis software for immune sequencing data. Regarding the study as a whole: Among a handful of TRBV segments more frequent in patients than controls were TRBV5-6, TRBV5-1 and TRBV20-1.

Carried by the TCR beta cDNA libraries were unique molecular identifiers. TCRdb passed the PCR reads through MiXCR, listing each CDR3 protein once. The sample holds 750,000 to 950,000 distinct CDR3 sequences, under 60% seen once. No antigens are known for them. Specimen: blood. The source of these receptors is a girl aged 5 to 17 with multiple sclerosis.

The chain recombines TRBV20-1 with TRBJ2-3; 13 nucleotides line up with TRBD2. Looked up from germline, CDR1 is DFQATT and CDR2 is SNEGSKA (reference sequence). The V gene end was trimmed by 5 bases and the J gene end by 6 bases; junction bases not matched to a gene: 8. The CDR3 is made up of 15 amino acids. The CDR3 region is CSAPGLAGVFDTQYF. The CDR3 nucleotides read TGCAGTGCTCCAGGACTAGCGGGAGTGTTTGATACGCAGTATTTT.

This clonotype was picked up a small number of times. The V and J genes are TRBV6-1 and TRBJ2-1, with 8 nucleotides matching TRBD2. Looked up from germline, CDR1 is MNHNS and CDR2 is SASEGT. The CDR3 is 19 residues long. The ends lost 5 bases at V and 9 bases at J; junction bases unmatched: 24. The CDR3 nucleotides are TGTGCCAGCAGTCCTTCCCCGCCCGGGATAGCGGGAAGGTTAGGTGAGCAGTTCTTC. Translation gives CASSPSPPGIAGRLGEQFF.

The V gene is TRBV29-1, the J gene TRBJ2-3; weak D call: TRBD2 (5 bases). The CDR3 is 14 residues long. Germline CDR1 reads SQVTM; CDR2 reads ANQGSEA. V was pared by 1 base and J by 0 bases, with 8 bases between. The CDR3 spells CSVEGLASTDTQYF. DNA of the CDR3: TGCAGCGTTGAAGGTCTAGCTAGCACAGATACGCAGTATTTT.

This clonotype was recorded a few times. This chain connects TRBV5-5 to TRBJ2-1; TRBD2 is a possible D gene (5 bases). This CDR3 comprises 17 residues. V lost 3 bases and J 0 bases, leaving 16 bases between the germline ends. The germline V gene has CDR1 SGHKS and CDR2 YYEKEE (reference sequence). In nucleotides, the CDR3 is TGTGCCAGCAGCTCCCCGATGGGAGCGGCCTCCTACAATGAGCAGTTCTTC. It codes for CASSSPMGAASYNEQFF.

This clonotype turned up a few times. V usage is TRBV4-2 and J usage is TRBJ1-2; TRBD1 matches at 8 bases. Germline lookup yields CDR1 LGHNA and CDR2 YNFKEQ. The trim removed 1 base at V and 1 base at J, leaving 8 bases unmatched. This CDR3 spans 17 amino acids. CDR3 coding DNA: TGTGCCAGCAGCCAAGTTGCAGGGGGCGCCGATAACTATGGCTACACCTTC. Its translation is CASSQVAGGADNYGYTF.

Many counts were recorded for this clonotype. The gene calls are TRBV29-1 and TRBJ2-7; TRBD1 aligns across 10 bases. The V gene end was trimmed by 4 bases and the J gene end by 2 bases; junction bases not matched to a gene: 5. The germline gives CDR1 SQVTM, CDR2 ANQGSEA. The CDR3 is 14 residues long. The CDR3 region has the DNA TGCAGCGTTGGGGACAGGGGAGGACCCTACGAGCAGTACTTC. Its protein is CSVGDRGGPYEQYF.

The rearrangement joins TRBV4-3 to TRBJ2-3, with D perhaps matching TRBD1 or TRBD2 (6 bases each). V lost 1 base to trimming and J lost 4 bases, with 12 bases between them. CDR1 LGHNA and CDR2 YSLEER come from the germline V gene. The CDR3 consists of 15 residues. CDR3 bases: TGCGCCAGCAGCCAAGGCGCAGGGGAGGCAGATACGCAGTATTTT. Its translation: CASSQGAGEADTQYF.

The chain combines TRBV4-3 with TRBJ2-7, with D maybe TRBD2 (6 bases). Trimming left V 5 bases short and J 0 bases short, with 17 bases between. This CDR3 region has 16 residues. Germline V gene sequence: CDR1 LGHNA, CDR2 YSLEER. In DNA form, the CDR3 reads TGCGCCAGCAGCGAAGCCCATAGCGGAACCTCCTACGAGCAGTACTTC. Its translation: CASSEAHSGTSYEQYF.

This chain joins TRBV5-1 and TRBJ2-6; D not certain. V was cut by 0 bases and J by 0 bases, with 10 bases left in between. Germline assignment: CDR1 SGHRS and CDR2 YFSETQ. There are 17 residues in the CDR3. This CDR3 reads CASSLAKKLSGANVLTF. The CDR3, as DNA: TGCGCCAGCAGCTTGGCCAAGAAGCTCTCTGGGGCCAACGTCCTGACTTTC.